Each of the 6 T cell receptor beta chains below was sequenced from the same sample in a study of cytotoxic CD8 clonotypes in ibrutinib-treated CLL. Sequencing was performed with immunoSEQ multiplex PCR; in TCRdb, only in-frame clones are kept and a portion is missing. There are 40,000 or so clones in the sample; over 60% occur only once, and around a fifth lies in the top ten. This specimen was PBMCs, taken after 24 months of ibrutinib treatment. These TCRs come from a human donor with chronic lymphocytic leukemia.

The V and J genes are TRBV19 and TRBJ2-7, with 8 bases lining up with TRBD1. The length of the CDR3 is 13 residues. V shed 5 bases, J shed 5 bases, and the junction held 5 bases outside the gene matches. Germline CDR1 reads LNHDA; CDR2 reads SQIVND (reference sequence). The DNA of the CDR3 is TGTGCCAGTAGTGCACGACAGGGGAACGAGCAGTACTTC. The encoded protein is CASSARQGNEQYF. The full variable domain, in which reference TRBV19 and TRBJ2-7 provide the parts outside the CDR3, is DGGITQSPKYLFRKEGQNVTLSCEQNLNHDAMYWYRQDPGQGLRLIYYSQIVNDFQKGDIAEGYSVSREKKESFPLTVTSAQKNPTAFYLCASSARQGNEQYFGPGTRLTVT.

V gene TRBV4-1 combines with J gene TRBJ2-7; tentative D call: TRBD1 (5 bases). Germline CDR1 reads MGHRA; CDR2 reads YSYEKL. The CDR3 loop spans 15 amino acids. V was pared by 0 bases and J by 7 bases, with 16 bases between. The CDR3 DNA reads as TGCGCCAGCAGCCAAGACCGCGCAGGGTTTAGGGAGCAGTACTTC. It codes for CASSQDRAGFREQYF.

The CDR3 is CSVLDLYEQYF. DNA for the CDR3: TGCAGCGTGCTGGACCTCTACGAGCAGTACTTC. V usage is TRBV29-1 and J usage is TRBJ2-7; D not certain. Germline loops: CDR1 SQVTM, CDR2 ANQGSEA. Trimming removed 6 bases from V and 3 bases from J, with 9 bases in between. This CDR3 is built from 11 residues.

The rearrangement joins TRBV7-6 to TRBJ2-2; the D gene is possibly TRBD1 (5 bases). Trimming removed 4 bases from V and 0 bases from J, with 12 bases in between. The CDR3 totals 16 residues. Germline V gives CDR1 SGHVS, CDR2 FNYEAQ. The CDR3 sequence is CASSYLGQANTGELFF. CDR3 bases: TGTGCCAGCAGCTACTTGGGGCAGGCGAACACCGGGGAGCTGTTTTTT.

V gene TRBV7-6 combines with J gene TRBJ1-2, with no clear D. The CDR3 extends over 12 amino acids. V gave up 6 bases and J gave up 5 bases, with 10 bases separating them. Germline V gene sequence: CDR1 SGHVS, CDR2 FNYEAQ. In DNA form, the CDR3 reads TGTGCCAGCAGATTCCTCGGGTATGGCTACACCTTC. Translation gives CASRFLGYGYTF.

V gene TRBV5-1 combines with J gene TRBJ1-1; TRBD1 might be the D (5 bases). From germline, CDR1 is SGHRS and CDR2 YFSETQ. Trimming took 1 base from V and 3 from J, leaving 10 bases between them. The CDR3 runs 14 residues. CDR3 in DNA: TGCGCCAGCAGCTTGTTCAGGGCGGACACTGAAGCTTTCTTT. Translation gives CASSLFRADTEAFF.